A single sample gave rise to the 8 T cell receptor beta chains below, sequenced in a study of regulatory dendritic cells for organ transplantation. Measured with immunoSEQ multiplex PCR; TCRdb has only the in-frame clones, and not every one. The sample includes around 30,000 clones, about four fifths of them seen just once. Sequencing was performed on naive CD4+ T cells from blood. Subset of the sample: CD45RA+ naive T cells. The origin of the receptors is a human donor in good health.

The chain recombines TRBV15 with TRBJ2-5; TRBD2 aligns across 9 bases. Germline V gives CDR1 LNHNV, CDR2 YYDKDF (reference sequence). Trimming took 1 base from V and 4 from J; bases not matched to a gene: 4. The CDR3 is made up of 15 amino acids. The CDR3 coding sequence is TGTGCCACCAGCAGAGCGGTAGCGGGGGTAGAGACCCAGTACTTC. It codes for CATSRAVAGVETQYF.

V usage is TRBV7-9 and J usage is TRBJ2-7; D possibly corresponds to TRBD1 (5 bases). Trimming left V 5 bases short and J 2 bases short, with 10 bases between. The CDR3 contains 13 residues. CDR1 SEHNR and CDR2 FQNEAQ come from the germline V gene (reference sequence). CDR3 coding DNA: TGTGCCAGCAGCCAACAGGTTACCTACGAGCAGTACTTC. Amino acid sequence: CASSQQVTYEQYF.

The chain uses TRBV7-2 and TRBJ2-3; D is unresolved. The CDR3 length is 12 residues. Germline CDR1 is SGHTA and CDR2 is FQGNSA. V dropped 2 bases and J dropped 6 bases, with 6 bases sitting between them. CDR3: CASSLQLDTQYF. The CDR3 coding sequence is TGTGCCAGCAGCTTACAGTTGGATACGCAGTATTTT.

This clone appeared once. V gene TRBV7-2 combines with J gene TRBJ2-5; tentatively, D is TRBD2 (5 bases). Germline-derived CDR1 and CDR2 are SGHTA and FQGNSA. V lost 5 bases, J lost 2 bases, and 9 bases lay in between. This CDR3 is built from 13 residues. CDR3: CASSPERQETQYF. Here the CDR3 DNA reads TGTGCCAGCAGCCCCGAGCGGCAAGAGACCCAGTACTTC.

The chain couples TRBV5-1 to TRBJ2-1; D is ambiguous. V was shortened by 2 bases and J by 6 bases, with 12 bases between the two germline ends. Germline CDR1 reads SGHRS; CDR2 reads YFSETQ. This CDR3 is built from 14 residues. Written as DNA, the CDR3 is TGCGCCAGCAGCTTTGAGTTAGCCGTCAATGAGCAGTTCTTC. This codes for CASSFELAVNEQFF.

J is TRBJ2-5 and V is TRBV6-6; 12 bases are shared with TRBD1. Germline CDR1 is MNHNY and CDR2 is SVGAGI (reference sequence). V lost 6 bases and J lost 3; bases outside the gene matches: 5. CDR3 length equals 15 residues. CDR3 sequence reads: CASRRGTGGKETQYF. CDR3 nucleotides: TGTGCCAGCAGACGCGGGACAGGGGGCAAAGAGACCCAGTACTTC.

The rearrangement uses TRBV5-1 and TRBJ2-1; 10 bases fit TRBD2. There are 16 residues in the CDR3. The germline V gene encodes CDR1 SGHRS and CDR2 YFSETQ. Trimming took 4 bases from V and 4 from J; bases not matched to a gene: 8. The CDR3: CASSTLAGGPYNEQFF. The CDR3 region has the DNA TGCGCCAGCAGCACGTTAGCGGGGGGCCCTTACAATGAGCAGTTCTTC. The full variable domain, completed using reference TRBV5-1 and TRBJ2-1, is KAGVTQTPRYLIKTRGQQVTLSCSPISGHRSVSWYQQTPGQGLQFLFEYFSETQRNKGNFPGRFSGRQFSNSRSEMNVSTLELGDSALYLCASSTLAGGPYNEQFFGPGTRLTVL.

This chain links TRBV6-1 with TRBJ1-5; D gene ambiguous. Trimming pared 6 bases from V and 0 bases from J, leaving 9 bases between. This CDR3 spans 14 amino acids. Germline V gene lookup returns CDR1 MNHNS and CDR2 SASEGT. The CDR3 DNA is TGTGCCAGCAGCACCAGAAGTAGCAATCAGCCCCAGCATTTT. Protein: CASSTRSSNQPQHF.